This TCR beta chain was sequenced in a study of blood T cells in healthy people across ages. Study-level points and caveats: Donors of long life had a larger count of naive CD4+ cells and greater diversity than aged donors.

Germline values: CDR1 MDHEN, CDR2 SYDVKM. V gave up 3 bases and J gave up 4 bases, with 13 bases separating them. This CDR3 is 15 amino acids long. The authors ran a second PCR of about 7 to 12 cycles using a sample-barcoded 5' primer and a J-beta primer mix. TCRdb fed the 5' RACE reads into MiXCR, producing one record per CDR3 protein. The sample gives fewer than 900,000 distinct CDR3 sequences, about 40% of which show up once; 20% to 25% is in the top ten. A remark on this clonotype: No antigen is known for it.

This sequence originates from a woman aged 60 to 75 in good health. The chain uses TRBV28 and TRBJ1-5; D possibly corresponds to TRBD1 (5 bases). Sequenced input: blood. The CDR3 bases are TGTGCCAGCAGTTTTTTAAGGGGCAGAAATCAGCCCCAGCATTTT. Protein: CASSFLRGRNQPQHF.